The subject of this entry is one T cell receptor (beta chain). The antigen is not known. Indicated time point: blood at routine non-recurrence follow-up after resection. Unsorted samples of tumor, nontumor lung or frozen PBMC had their whole RNA sequenced. This entry is derived from a study of spatial heterogeneity in lung cancer. TCRdb called the 5' RACE reads again in MiXCR, with one record for every CDR3 protein. Seen here are about 43,000 distinct CDR3 sequences, more than 20% observed once, and the top ten hold less than 9.5%. The V gene lost 1 base and the J gene lost 4 bases, with 8 bases spanning the gap. This CDR3 has 14 amino acids. In germline, CDR1 is LGHNA, CDR2 YNFKEQ. Study-wide results and limits: Ubiquitous, expanded tumor-derived TCRs were more frequently observed in blood at resection than at follow-up.

J is TRBJ2-1 and V is TRBV4-2; perhaps TRBD2 as D (5 bases). The sequencing used PBMCs, collected at follow-up. This sequence was found in a female donor with early-stage non-small cell lung cancer. This chain's CDR3 is CASSQVGGYNEQFF. The CDR3 coding sequence is TGTGCCAGCAGCCAAGTGGGCGGGTACAATGAGCAGTTCTTC.